The sequence of this T cell receptor (beta chain) was determined in a study of cytomegalovirus exposure and HLA in healthy donors. Findings and caveats of the study: With later analysis, a missense DCLRE1C variant became linked to TCR beta V- and J-gene trimming.

The CDR3 length is 13 residues. V shed 4 bases and J 7 bases; nucleotides not matched to a gene: 4. The germline gives CDR1 SQVTM, CDR2 ANQGSEA. Amplification used 60 Vbeta primers and 13 Jbeta primers. The method was immunoSEQ multiplex PCR; TCRdb's version includes in-frame clones alone and lacks a portion of them. The repertoire has roughly 86,000 clones, around four fifths of them found once; the top ten carry around 7.3%. This clone was counted a single time. Antigen unknown. This chain connects TRBV29-1 to TRBJ1-2; 12 bases are shared with TRBD1. What was sequenced was PBMCs. The sequence derives from a man aged 45-60 years in good health and CMV-seropositive. The CDR3 sequence is CSVVGTGGPGYTF. In nucleotides, the CDR3 is TGCAGCGTTGTGGGGACAGGGGGCCCTGGCTACACCTTC.